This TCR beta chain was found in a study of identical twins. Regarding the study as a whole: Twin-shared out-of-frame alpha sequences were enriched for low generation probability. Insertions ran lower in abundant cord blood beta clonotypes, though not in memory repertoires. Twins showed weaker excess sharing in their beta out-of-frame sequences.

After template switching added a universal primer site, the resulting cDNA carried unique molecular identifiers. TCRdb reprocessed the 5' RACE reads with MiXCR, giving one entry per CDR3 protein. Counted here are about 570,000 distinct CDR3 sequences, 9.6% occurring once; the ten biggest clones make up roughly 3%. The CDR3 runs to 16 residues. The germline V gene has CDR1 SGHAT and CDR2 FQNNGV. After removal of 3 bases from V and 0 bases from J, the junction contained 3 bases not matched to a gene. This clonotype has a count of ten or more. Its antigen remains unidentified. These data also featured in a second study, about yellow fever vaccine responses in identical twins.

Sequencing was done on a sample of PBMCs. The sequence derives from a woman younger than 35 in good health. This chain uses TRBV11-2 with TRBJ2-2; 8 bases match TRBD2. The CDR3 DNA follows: TGTGCCAGCAGCTTGAGCGGGAGTGCGAACACCGGGGAGCTGTTTTTT. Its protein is CASSLSGSANTGELFF.